The clone carrying this T cell receptor (beta chain) has a handful of counts. Via MiXCR, TCRdb re-called the 5' RACE reads, giving one row per CDR3 protein. The sample shows under 250,000 distinct CDR3 sequences, less than 9% of them seen only once. This record comes from a study of T cells after yellow fever vaccination. This CDR3 region has 15 residues. Germline V gives CDR1 DFQATT, CDR2 SNEGSKA (reference sequence). Trimming pared 6 bases from V and 5 bases from J, leaving 20 bases between. Material: CD4+ T cells sorted from PBMCs, obtained 15 days after the yellow fever booster vaccination. This TCR came from a man in his thirties or forties who received the YFV17D yellow fever vaccine. The genes are TRBV20-1 and TRBJ2-1; a weak D match, TRBD2 (5 bases). The CDR3 region has the DNA TGCAGTGCCCCGCCCGGGGTAGCCGTGGACAATGAGCAGTTCTTC. This gives the protein CSAPPGVAVDNEQFF.